What follows is one T cell receptor beta chain and its context. This sample is part of a study of blood T cell repertoires in COVID-19. CDR3 length equals 13 residues. CDR1 and CDR2 (germline): SGHRS, YFSETQ. V shed 0 bases and J shed 2 bases, with 6 bases lying between them. Sequenced by immunoSEQ multiplex PCR; TCRdb stores in-frame clones only, minus some. The table includes fewer than 200,000 clones, approximately 90% detected once. The sequenced sample was peripheral blood. This TCR was recovered from a man aged 30 to 45 with COVID-19, enrolled during active disease. The chain combines TRBV5-1 with TRBJ2-7; D is uncertain. DNA of the CDR3: TGCGCCAGCAGCTTGGCCTCTCCCTACGAGCAGTACTTC. Its translation: CASSLASPYEQYF.